This T cell receptor (beta chain) was identified during a study of PD-1 blockade in classical Hodgkin lymphoma. Regarding the study as a whole: The authors have not defined what causes the repertoire differences, possibly disease activity or prior therapy. The diversity seen at baseline in complete responders resembled that of newly diagnosed patients.

Every patient relapsed after autologous stem cell transplantation, and brentuximab vedotin exposure varied. Classifying best responses yielded complete response, partial response or progressive disease. This clone was found a few times. Its cognate antigen is unknown. Profiled with immunoSEQ multiplex PCR; TCRdb holds only in-frame clones, not every one. The sample lists roughly 25,000 clones, approximately 67% seen once, with about 10% in the top ten. The input for sequencing was peripheral blood mononuclear cells (PBMCs), taken before the second cycle of nivolumab. The receptor was derived from a human donor with classical Hodgkin lymphoma.

CDR3: CASTTSGRGSEKLFF. In nucleotides, the CDR3 is TGTGCCAGTACCACTTCCGGAAGAGGTAGTGAAAAACTGTTTTTT. The V call is TRBV19, the J call TRBJ1-4; D not certain. This CDR3 is built from 15 residues. The V gene's germline CDR1 is LNHDA and CDR2 SQIVND (reference sequence). Between the trimmed V and J ends, which lost 7 bases and 7 bases, there was a span of 19 bases. Supplemented by reference TRBV19 and TRBJ1-4, the full variable domain reads DGGITQSPKYLFRKEGQNVTLSCEQNLNHDAMYWYRQDPGQGLRLIYYSQIVNDFQKGDIAEGYSVSREKKESFPLTVTSAQKNPTAFYLCASTTSGRGSEKLFFGSGTQLSVL.